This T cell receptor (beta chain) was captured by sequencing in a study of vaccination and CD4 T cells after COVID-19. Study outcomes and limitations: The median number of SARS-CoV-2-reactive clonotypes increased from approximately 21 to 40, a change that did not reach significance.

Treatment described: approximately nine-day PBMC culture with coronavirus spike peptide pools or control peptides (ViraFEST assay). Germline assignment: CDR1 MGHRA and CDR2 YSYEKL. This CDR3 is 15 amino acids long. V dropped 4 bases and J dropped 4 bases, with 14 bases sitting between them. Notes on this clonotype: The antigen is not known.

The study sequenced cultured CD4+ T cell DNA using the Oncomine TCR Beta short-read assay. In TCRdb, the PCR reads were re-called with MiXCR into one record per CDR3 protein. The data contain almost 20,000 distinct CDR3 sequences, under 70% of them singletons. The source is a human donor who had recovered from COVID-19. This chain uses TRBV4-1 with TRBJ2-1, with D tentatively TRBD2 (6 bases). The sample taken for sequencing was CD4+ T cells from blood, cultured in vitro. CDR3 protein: CASSLAGGAYNEQFF. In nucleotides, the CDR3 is TGCGCCAGCAGCCTCGCGGGCGGGGCTTACAATGAGCAGTTCTTC.